The clone carrying this T cell receptor beta chain was detected many times. This sample was included in a study of T-cell reconstitution after alpha-beta-depleted transplantation in children. The authors prepared the TCRbeta library with unique molecular identifiers. TCRdb re-analysed the PCR reads in MiXCR, keeping a single row per CDR3 protein. Among under 300,000 distinct CDR3 sequences listed, more than 9% were seen once. Trimming stripped 7 bases from V and 3 bases from J, with 9 bases between. Germline values: CDR1 MDHEN, CDR2 SYDVKM. The CDR3 has 13 residues. The receptor was isolated from a male patient aged 2 to 9 who had a stem cell transplant for chronic granulomatous disease, so the T cells may come from the graft donor. This sample comprised peripheral blood, obtained 180 days after TCRalphabeta/CD19-depleted stem cell transplant. The chain joins TRBV28 to TRBJ2-2; D gene unclear. The CDR3 loop reads CASKWGYTGELFF. The CDR3 DNA follows: TGTGCCAGCAAATGGGGTTACACCGGGGAGCTGTTTTTT.